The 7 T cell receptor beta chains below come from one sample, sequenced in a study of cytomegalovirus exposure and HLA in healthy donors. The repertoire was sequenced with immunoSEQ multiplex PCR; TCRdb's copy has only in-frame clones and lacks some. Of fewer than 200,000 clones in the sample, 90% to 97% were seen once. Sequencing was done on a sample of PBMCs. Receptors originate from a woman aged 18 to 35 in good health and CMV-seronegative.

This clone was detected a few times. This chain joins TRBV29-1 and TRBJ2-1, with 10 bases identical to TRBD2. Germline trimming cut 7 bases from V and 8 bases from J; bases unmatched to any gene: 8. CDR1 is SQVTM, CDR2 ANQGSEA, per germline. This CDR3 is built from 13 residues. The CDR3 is CSATRLAGDEQFF. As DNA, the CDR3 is TGCAGCGCCACCAGACTAGCGGGCGATGAGCAGTTCTTC.

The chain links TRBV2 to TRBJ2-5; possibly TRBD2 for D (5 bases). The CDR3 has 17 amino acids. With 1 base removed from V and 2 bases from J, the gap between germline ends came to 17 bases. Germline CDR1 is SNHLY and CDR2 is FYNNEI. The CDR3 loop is CASSEGVGGGIQETQYF. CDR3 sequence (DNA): TGTGCCAGCAGTGAAGGTGTAGGAGGCGGAATACAAGAGACCCAGTACTTC.

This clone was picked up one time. The CDR3 nucleotides are TGTGCCAGCACCATGACAGGGCATGCTTTCTTT. It translates to CASTMTGHAFF. V gene TRBV27 combines with J gene TRBJ1-1, with 7 positions matching TRBD1. V dropped 7 bases and J dropped 11; count of bases not matched to a gene: 7. Germline CDR1 MNHEY, CDR2 SMNVEV (reference sequence). The CDR3 runs to 11 residues.

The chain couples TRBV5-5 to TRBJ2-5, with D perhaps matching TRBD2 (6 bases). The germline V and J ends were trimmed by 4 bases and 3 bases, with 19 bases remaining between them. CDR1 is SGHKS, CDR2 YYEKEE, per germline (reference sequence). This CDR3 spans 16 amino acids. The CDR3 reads CASSPPGLALKETQYF. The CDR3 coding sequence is TGTGCCAGCAGCCCACCGGGACTCGCCTTAAAAGAGACCCAGTACTTC.

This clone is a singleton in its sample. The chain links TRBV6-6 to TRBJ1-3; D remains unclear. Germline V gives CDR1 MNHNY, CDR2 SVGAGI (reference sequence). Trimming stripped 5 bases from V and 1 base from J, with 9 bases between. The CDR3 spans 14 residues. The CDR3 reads CASSLGGSGNTIYF. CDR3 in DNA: TGTGCCAGCAGTCTCGGAGGGTCTGGAAACACCATATATTTT.

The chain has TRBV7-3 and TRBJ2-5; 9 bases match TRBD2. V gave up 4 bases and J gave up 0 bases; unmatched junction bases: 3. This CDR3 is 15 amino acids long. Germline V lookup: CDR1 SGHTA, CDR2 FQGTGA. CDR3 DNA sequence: TGTGCCAGCAGCTGGGCGGGGGGGCACCAAGAGACCCAGTACTTC. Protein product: CASSWAGGHQETQYF.

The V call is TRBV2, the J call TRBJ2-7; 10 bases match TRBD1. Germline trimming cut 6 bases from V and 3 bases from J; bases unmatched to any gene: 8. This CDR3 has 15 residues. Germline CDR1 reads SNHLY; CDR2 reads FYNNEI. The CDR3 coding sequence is TGTGCCAGCAGCCCCATGGGACAGGGGATCTACGAGCAGTACTTC. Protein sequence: CASSPMGQGIYEQYF. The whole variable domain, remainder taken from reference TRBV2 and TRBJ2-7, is EPEVTQTPSHQVTQMGQEVILRCVPISNHLYFYWYRQILGQKVEFLVSFYNNEISEKSEIFDDQFSVERPDGSNFTLKIRSTKLEDSAMYFCASSPMGQGIYEQYFGPGTRLTVT.